This T cell receptor beta chain emerged from a study of blood T cell repertoires in COVID-19. The wider study: Collection of acute and convalescent COVID-19 samples took place in the United States, Italy and Spain. Nucleic acid was either cDNA or gDNA, and it came from T cells, B-cell-depleted T cells, or PBMCs.

Study processing details: Amplification from reference gene primers served as the basis for estimated nucleated cell counts. Only in-frame clones appear in the TCRdb table, and some are missing; sequencing was by immunoSEQ multiplex PCR. V and J calls and clone size are copied from that table; D and trimming were computed from the DNA. The sample lists some 28,000 clones, 84% occurring once. The CDR3 spans 18 residues. The trim removed 5 bases at V and 0 bases at J, leaving 13 bases unmatched. Germline V CDR1 and CDR2: SGHNT, YENEEA. This receptor was identified in a man between 65 and 85 years old with active COVID-19. What was sequenced was peripheral blood. This rearrangement joins TRBV11-3 to TRBJ2-1; 7 bases align to TRBD1. CDR3 DNA: TGTGCCAGCAGCCCCCGACAGGGCCCCGTTGACTCCTACAATGAGCAGTTCTTC. It yields the protein CASSPRQGPVDSYNEQFF.